This record covers a single T cell receptor (beta chain). V lost 2 bases and J 6 bases, leaving 10 bases between the germline ends. This CDR3 is built from 13 residues. TCR beta rearrangements were amplified from peripheral blood genomic DNA. Multiplex touch-down PCR with TRB-A/B primers amplified rearranged V-D-J TRB sequences. TCRdb re-called the multiplex PCR reads through MiXCR, storing one row per CDR3 protein. This table holds about 4,300 distinct CDR3 sequences, about 31% found once. The sample comes from a study of T cell repertoires in aging, cancer and after chemotherapy. Study summary: Clear clonal overlap appeared across healthy donor samples taken over several months to years.

This TCR was recovered from a human donor in good health. The chain employs TRBV12-3 or TRBV12-4 and TRBJ1-1; a possible D gene is TRBD1 (6 bases). The specimen sequenced was blood. The CDR3 DNA sequence: TGTGCCAGCAGTTTACACAGGGCGGCTGAAGCTTTCTTT. Its protein product is CASSLHRAAEAFF.